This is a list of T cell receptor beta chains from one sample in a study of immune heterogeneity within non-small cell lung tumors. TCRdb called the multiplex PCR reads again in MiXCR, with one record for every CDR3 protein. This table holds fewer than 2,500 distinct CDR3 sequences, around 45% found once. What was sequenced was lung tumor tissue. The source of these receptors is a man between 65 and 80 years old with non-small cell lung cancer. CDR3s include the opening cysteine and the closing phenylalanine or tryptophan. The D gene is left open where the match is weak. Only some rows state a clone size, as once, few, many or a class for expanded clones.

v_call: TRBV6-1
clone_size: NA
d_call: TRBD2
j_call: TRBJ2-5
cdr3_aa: CASSQHRLAQSQETQYF
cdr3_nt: TGTGCCAGCAGCCAACACCGACTAGCGCAAAGCCAAGAGACCCAGTACTTC

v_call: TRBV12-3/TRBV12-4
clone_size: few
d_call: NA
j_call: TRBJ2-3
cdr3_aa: CASSFRDSDTQYF
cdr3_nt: TGTGCCAGCAGTTTTCGGGATTCAGATACGCAGTATTTT

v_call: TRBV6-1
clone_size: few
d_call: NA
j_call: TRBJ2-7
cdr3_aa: CASSEIQGPYEQYF
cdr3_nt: TGTGCCAGCAGTGAAATACAGGGACCCTACGAGCAGTACTTC

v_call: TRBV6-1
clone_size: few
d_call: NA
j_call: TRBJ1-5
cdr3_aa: CARTTGTDHSNQPQHF
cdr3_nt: TGTGCCAGGACCACGGGGACGGACCATAGCAATCAGCCCCAGCATTTT

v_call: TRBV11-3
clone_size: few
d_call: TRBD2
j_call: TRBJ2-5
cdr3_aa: CASSITSARGETQYF
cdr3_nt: TGTGCCAGCAGCATTACTAGCGCGAGAGGAGAGACCCAGTACTTC

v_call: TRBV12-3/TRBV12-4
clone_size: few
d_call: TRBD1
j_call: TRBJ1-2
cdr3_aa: CASRRDRWGGYTF
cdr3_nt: TGTGCCAGCAGACGGGACAGGTGGGGTGGCTACACCTTC

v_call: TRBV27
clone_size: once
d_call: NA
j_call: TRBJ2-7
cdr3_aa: CASQTLLGGASEQYF
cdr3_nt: TGTGCCAGCCAAACCTTACTAGGAGGAGCATCCGAGCAGTACTTC

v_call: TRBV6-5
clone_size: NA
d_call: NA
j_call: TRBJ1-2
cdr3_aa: CASINWVGGYTF
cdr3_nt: TGTGCCAGCATTAATTGGGTTGGGGGCTACACCTTC

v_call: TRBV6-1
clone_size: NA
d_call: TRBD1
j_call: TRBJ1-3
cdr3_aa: CASRQGSGNTIYF
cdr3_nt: TGTGCCAGCCGACAGGGGTCAGGAAACACCATATATTTT

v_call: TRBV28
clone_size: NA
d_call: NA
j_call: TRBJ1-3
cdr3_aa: CASSFSGTPSGNTIYF
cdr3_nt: TGTGCCAGCAGTTTTTCCGGGACACCCTCTGGAAACACCATATATTTT

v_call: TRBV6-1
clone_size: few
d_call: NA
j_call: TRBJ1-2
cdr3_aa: CASSEGGFYGYTF
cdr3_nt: TGTGCCAGCAGTGAAGGGGGCTTCTATGGCTACACCTTC

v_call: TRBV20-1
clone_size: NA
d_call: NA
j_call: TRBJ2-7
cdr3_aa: CSARHGGNLDEQYF
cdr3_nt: TGCAGTGCTAGACATGGAGGAAACTTGGACGAGCAGTACTTC

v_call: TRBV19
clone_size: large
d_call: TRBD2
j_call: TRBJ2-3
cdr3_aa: CASSIGPAGGRPDTQYF
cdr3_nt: TGTGCCAGTAGTATAGGCCCAGCGGGAGGGAGGCCAGATACGCAGTATTTT

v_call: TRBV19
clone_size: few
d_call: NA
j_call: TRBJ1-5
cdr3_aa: CASLAGAGNQPQHF
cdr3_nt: TGTGCCAGCCTCGCAGGGGCCGGCAATCAGCCCCAGCATTTT

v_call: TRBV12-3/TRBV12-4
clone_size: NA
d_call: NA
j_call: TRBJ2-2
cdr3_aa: CASRIGTDPRTGELFF
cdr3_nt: TGTGCCAGCAGGATAGGGACGGACCCTAGAACCGGGGAGCTGTTTTTT